The TCR beta chain under discussion was sequenced for a study of radiation and T cells in renal cell carcinoma. Findings of the study overall: In blood, top tumor clones expanded by 2 weeks, shrinking by 4.

Here immunoSEQ multiplex PCR was the method, and the copy in TCRdb shows in-frame clones only, minus some. The sample holds 140,000 or so clones, roughly 84% seen once. Germline-derived CDR1 and CDR2 are SEHNR and FQNEAQ (reference sequence). The CDR3 contains 15 residues. Trimming removed 5 bases at V and 1 base at J, with 13 bases between. Sample time point: baseline pretreatment blood. Treatment in this sample: 15 Gy SBRT to primary tumor, nephrectomy 4 weeks later. Blood was sampled at baseline, 2 weeks and 4 weeks after SBRT. Clear cell pathology was present in this patient's renal cell carcinoma. This clone was detected only a few times. Its antigen remains unknown.

This chain connects TRBV7-9 to TRBJ2-3; D not resolved. This specimen consisted of blood, obtained from a patient whose treatment included radiotherapy and nephrectomy. The clonotype comes from a woman in her forties or fifties with renal cell carcinoma. CDR3 amino acids: CASSAQPTRTDTQYF. In DNA form, the CDR3 reads TGTGCCAGCAGCGCCCAACCGACACGCACAGATACGCAGTATTTT.